The 24 T cell receptor beta chains in this list originate from one sample, sequenced in a study of blood T cells in healthy people across ages. Then a second PCR, running roughly 7 to 11 cycles, was carried out with a sample-barcoded 5' primer and a J-beta primer mix. TCRdb recomputed calls from the 5' RACE reads with MiXCR, one row per CDR3 protein. The table has about 1.8 million distinct CDR3 sequences, about 50% seen once; the top ten hold 2% to 2.5%. Sample: blood. The receptors come from a woman aged 35 to 49 in good health.

This clonotype was seen only a few times. The chain employs TRBV6-1 and TRBJ1-6, with D possibly TRBD1 on 5 matching bases. Per the germline V gene, CDR1 is MNHNS and CDR2 is SASEGT. The length of the CDR3 is 17 residues. With 6 bases removed from V and 0 bases from J, the gap between germline ends came to 15 bases. The CDR3 here is CASRVETANSYNSPLHF. The CDR3 DNA is TGTGCCAGCAGAGTCGAGACAGCAAACTCCTATAATTCACCCCTCCACTTT.

V and J are TRBV28 and TRBJ2-3; D perhaps matches TRBD1 (6 bases). Germline V gene data show CDR1 as MDHEN and CDR2 as SYDVKM. The CDR3 has 13 amino acids. Trimming removed 10 bases at V and 1 base at J, with 12 bases between. The CDR3 DNA follows: TGTGCCAACGCCAGGGGAGGCACAGATACGCAGTATTTT. Translated: CANARGGTDTQYF.

This clonotype has just a few counts. The J gene is TRBJ1-4, the V gene TRBV4-3; D remains unclear. Trimming pared 4 bases from V and 3 bases from J, leaving 12 bases between. The germline gives CDR1 LGHNA, CDR2 YSLEER. This CDR3 spans 15 amino acids. The CDR3 nucleotides read TGCGCCAGCAGCCCCGGCCCCAACTCTAATGAAAAACTGTTTTTT. Residues: CASSPGPNSNEKLFF.

This rearrangement joins TRBV28 to TRBJ2-5; a weak D match, TRBD2 (6 bases). The CDR3 extends over 14 amino acids. Germline CDR1 MDHEN, CDR2 SYDVKM. V was pared by 4 bases and J by 2 bases, with 11 bases between. In DNA form, the CDR3 reads TGTGCCAGCAGTTGGGACTGGAAACAAGAGACCCAGTACTTC. Protein: CASSWDWKQETQYF.

V and J are TRBV18 and TRBJ2-1, with D perhaps TRBD1 (5 bases). This CDR3 region has 14 residues. Germline V gene lookup returns CDR1 KGHSH and CDR2 LQKENI. V was clipped by 1 base and J by 9 bases, with 13 bases between them. The CDR3 is CASSPLLGVGEQFF. CDR3 bases: TGTGCCAGCTCACCACTATTAGGGGTGGGTGAGCAGTTCTTC.

The rearrangement links TRBV11-2 to TRBJ2-7, with 7 bases fitting TRBD2. The assigned J gene may be wrong: the sequence end matches TRBJ2-5 better. This CDR3 has 15 amino acids. The germline V gene encodes CDR1 SGHAT and CDR2 FQNNGV. CDR3 residues: CASSLALGGIGTQYF. CDR3 bases: TGTGCCAGCAGCTTAGCGCTGGGGGGGATCGGGACCCAGTACTTC.

The V and J genes are TRBV5-4 and TRBJ2-5; 9 bases fit TRBD1. The better agreement between TRBJ2-7 and the DNA end casts doubt on the J call. CDR1 SGHNT and CDR2 YYREEE come from the germline V gene (reference sequence). The CDR3 has 13 residues. The CDR3 sequence is CASHAQGAGEQYF. Here the CDR3 DNA reads TGTGCCAGTCACGCACAGGGGGCGGGCGAGCAGTACTTC.

The rearrangement uses TRBV13 and TRBJ2-4; no clear D. The germline CDR1 and CDR2 sequences are PRHDT and FYEKMQ (reference sequence). V lost 2 bases, J lost 1 base, and 15 bases lay in between. CDR3 length: 17 amino acids. The CDR3 is CASSLPQDGRAKNIQYF. CDR3 DNA sequence: TGTGCCAGCAGCTTACCCCAAGATGGACGGGCCAAAAACATTCAGTACTTC.

About this clonotype: A junction boundary mismatches the germline segment, possibly from a read error. V and J are TRBV7-9 and TRBJ2-5; TRBD1 might be the D (6 bases). Germline CDR1 and CDR2: SEHNR and FQNEAQ (reference sequence). The CDR3 loop spans 16 amino acids. CDR3 sequence (DNA): TGCACCAGCAGCTTAGCCACAGGGTATACTCAAGAGACCCAGTACTTC. Amino acid sequence: CTSSLATGYTQETQYF.

The DNA of the CDR3 is TGTGCCAGCAGTTATAGTCTTGACAGGAAATACGAGCAGTACTTC. As protein: CASSYSLDRKYEQYF. The chain has TRBV6-2 or TRBV6-3 and TRBJ2-7; possibly TRBD1 for D (6 bases). This CDR3 has 15 amino acids. V lost 3 bases and J 4 bases, leaving 16 bases between the germline ends. Looked up from germline, CDR1 is MNHEY and CDR2 is SVGEGT.

Only a few counts were recorded for this clonotype. The J gene is TRBJ2-3, the V gene TRBV11-2, with TRBD2 identical over 7 bases. The CDR3 loop spans 17 amino acids. The V and J ends lost 0 bases and 4 bases, in that order; junction bases with no gene match: 10. Germline CDR1 is SGHAT and CDR2 is FQNNGV. The CDR3 DNA reads TGTGCCAGCAGCTTAGATGGTCCGGGACTAAAAGCAGATACGCAGTATTTT. Protein sequence: CASSLDGPGLKADTQYF. The full variable domain, rest sourced from reference TRBV11-2 and TRBJ2-3, is EAGVAQSPRYKIIEKRQSVAFWCNPISGHATLYWYQQILGQGPKLLIQFQNNGVVDDSQLPKDRFSAERLKGVDSTLKIQPAKLEDSAVYLCASSLDGPGLKADTQYFGPGTRLTVL.

This clonotype came up a few times. This chain joins TRBV4-2 and TRBJ1-6; 8 bases map to TRBD1. The ends lost 0 bases at V and 8 bases at J; junction bases unmatched: 6. Germline assignment: CDR1 LGHNA and CDR2 YNFKEQ. CDR3 length: 16 amino acids. The CDR3 region is CASSQDRQGQDSPLHF. The CDR3 bases are TGTGCCAGCAGCCAAGATAGGCAGGGACAGGATTCACCCCTCCACTTT.

The CDR3 sequence is CASKTRQYQETQYF. The CDR3 DNA sequence: TGTGCCAGCAAGACGCGGCAGTACCAAGAGACCCAGTACTTC. The chain has TRBV2 and TRBJ2-5; D unclear. Germline lookup yields CDR1 SNHLY and CDR2 FYNNEI. The CDR3 totals 14 residues. V gave up 7 bases and J gave up 0 bases, with 12 bases separating them.

The chain has TRBV9 and TRBJ2-1, with a tentative D call TRBD2 (6 bases). The V end lost 0 bases, the J end lost 6 bases, and 16 bases lay between the germline ends. CDR3 size: 16 residues. Germline CDR1 reads SGDLS; CDR2 reads YYNGEE. CDR3 region: CASSVDRGLTFNEQFF. CDR3 DNA: TGTGCCAGCAGCGTAGATAGGGGACTCACCTTCAATGAGCAGTTCTTC.

The gene calls are TRBV29-1 and TRBJ1-2; D perhaps matches TRBD1 (5 bases). V lost 4 bases to trimming and J lost 12 bases, with 21 bases between them. The V gene's germline CDR1 is SQVTM and CDR2 ANQGSEA. This CDR3 comprises 13 residues. CDR3 DNA: TGCAGCGTTGTATACCAGGGAGTGTGCTTTAACACCTTC. Its protein is CSVVYQGVCFNTF.

This chain connects TRBV29-1 to TRBJ2-1; tentative D call: TRBD2 (6 bases). Trimming stripped 0 bases from V and 5 bases from J, with 8 bases between. Germline CDR1 and CDR2: SQVTM and ANQGSEA. This CDR3 contains 13 residues. The CDR3 spells CSVEERGDNEQFF. DNA for the CDR3: TGCAGCGTTGAAGAGCGGGGTGACAATGAGCAGTTCTTC.

The V call is TRBV7-6, the J call TRBJ2-1, with 10 bases that match TRBD2. The V gene end was trimmed by 8 bases and the J gene end by 10 bases; junction bases not matched to a gene: 8. Germline CDR1 and CDR2: SGHVS and FNYEAQ. The CDR3 is 13 amino acids. The CDR3: CASGERGGREQFF. CDR3 nucleotide sequence: TGTGCCAGCGGAGAGCGGGGGGGCCGCGAGCAGTTCTTC.

This chain uses TRBV12-3 or TRBV12-4 with TRBJ1-2; 10 bases map to TRBD1. This CDR3 is 16 amino acids long. The ends lost 5 bases at V and 2 bases at J; junction bases unmatched: 8. The CDR3 nucleotides read TGTGCCAGCAGTAGGACAGGGGGAAGGAAGAACTATGGCTACACCTTC. Amino acid sequence: CASSRTGGRKNYGYTF.

The chain couples TRBV7-2 to TRBJ2-3; D is unresolved. V lost 0 bases and J 2 bases, leaving 9 bases between the germline ends. This CDR3 contains 15 residues. Germline values: CDR1 SGHTA, CDR2 FQGNSA. This CDR3 is CASSLAPSYTDTQYF. CDR3 coding DNA: TGTGCCAGCAGCTTAGCGCCATCCTACACAGATACGCAGTATTTT.

This clonotype showed up just a few times. V is TRBV20-1 and J is TRBJ1-2; tentative D call: TRBD1 (6 bases). This CDR3 region has 15 residues. V was pared by 0 bases and J by 1 base, with 12 bases between. Germline CDR1 DFQATT, CDR2 SNEGSKA (reference sequence). In DNA form, the CDR3 reads TGCAGTGCTAGAGACCCCGGACAGCGTAACTATGGCTACACCTTC. It is translated as CSARDPGQRNYGYTF.

The chain carries TRBV9 and TRBJ2-3; 7 bases are shared with TRBD2. The ends lost 4 bases at V and 2 bases at J; junction bases unmatched: 13. Germline V gives CDR1 SGDLS, CDR2 YYNGEE. CDR3 length: 17 residues. The CDR3 DNA reads as TGTGCCAGCAGCCTCCCCGCCCTAGCGGAAAACACAGATACGCAGTATTTT. Encoded protein: CASSLPALAENTDTQYF.

The J gene is TRBJ2-7, the V gene TRBV7-2, with a weak D call TRBD1 (6 bases). The CDR3 has 15 residues. Germline V gene data show CDR1 as SGHTA and CDR2 as FQGNSA. V lost 0 bases to trimming and J lost 3 bases, with 12 bases between them. The CDR3 nucleotides read TGTGCCAGCAGCTTAGCTGGGGTCAGGGGCTACGAGCAGTACTTC. Its protein is CASSLAGVRGYEQYF.

This clonotype showed up just a few times. This rearrangement joins TRBV7-8 to TRBJ2-7; no definite D call. This CDR3 is built from 15 residues. Germline V gene data show CDR1 as SGHVS and CDR2 as FQNEAQ. The germline V and J ends were trimmed by 5 bases and 3 bases, with 17 bases remaining between them. CDR3 amino acids: CASSPNRMWGYEQYF. CDR3 bases: TGTGCCAGCAGCCCGAATCGGATGTGGGGCTACGAGCAGTACTTC.

The V call is TRBV27, the J call TRBJ1-2; 7 nucleotides match TRBD1. The germline gives CDR1 MNHEY, CDR2 SMNVEV (reference sequence). This CDR3 contains 14 residues. After removal of 0 bases from V and 9 bases from J, the junction contained 7 bases not matched to a gene. DNA of the CDR3: TGTGCCAGCAGTTTATCCGGACAGGCTGCGAGCTACACCTTC. This sequence encodes CASSLSGQAASYTF.